Reported below is one T cell receptor beta chain. Which antigen it targets is not known. There are no base qualities to consult, and no much larger clone falls within one base. This sample stems from a study of blood T cell repertoires in COVID-19 (dated by TCRdb to 2020 to 2022). In terms of the full investigation: The collaborator samples originated in the United States, Italy and Spain and spanned the acute and convalescent phases of COVID-19. The material from the prospective study consisted of cDNA or gDNA derived from T cells, B-cell-depleted T cells, or PBMCs. The dataset comprised deeply sampled blood TCRbeta repertoires from subjects exposed to, actively infected with, or recovered from COVID-19. The repertoires were made available in a free public database intended to serve as a resource for research on the immune response to SARS-CoV-2. The samples were drawn from two sources: the first 160 participants of the ongoing ImmuneRACE study, and fewer than 1,500 subjects contributed by 6 global collaborators. The sample metadata nearly always contained a de-identified subject ID, COVID-19 status, age in years and sex. Where available, HLA class I and class II types were taken from metadata supplied by the sample provider and were not determined by assay-based typing.

General study outcomes and caveats: The amount of clinical and demographic metadata varied by source and participant and was provided uncurated.

The immunoSEQ Assay, a bias-controlled multiplex PCR, was used to amplify TCRbeta CDR3 regions from genomic DNA. The paper's processing steps were these. The number of nucleated cells in each sample was estimated from the amplification of reference gene primers within the assay. To quantify the absolute abundance of each unique TCRbeta CDR3 rearrangement, sequence reads were collapsed and filtered. Productive Simpson clonality was computed per sample as the square root of Simpson's diversity index over productive rearrangements. TCRdb took over this immuneACCESS table, retaining in-frame rearrangements with V and J assigned. Such tables are incomplete; in checked studies, under half of the missing clones stem from an unresolved V gene, and the remainder is unexplained. That table is the source of V, J and clone size, and D and trimming were worked out from the DNA. For this sample there are 350,000 to 550,000 clones; 87% appear just once. Clones ranked in the top ten supply approximately 2% of the sample.

Participants in the prospective study were aged 18 to 89 years, lived in 20 to 30 United States geographic areas, and enrolled through a virtual design. In the prospective study, participants were assigned to cohorts based on the clinical history participants reported in a screening survey and a study questionnaire. Mobile phlebotomists in the prospective study collected whole blood, serum and a nasopharyngeal or oropharyngeal swab from every participant. Over a roughly 2-month period, participants in the prospective study had the option of providing additional blood draws and questionnaires. Before DNA extraction, blood samples from the prospective study were shipped at room temperature or frozen. The sample comprised PBMCs or T cells enriched from blood (not recorded which). The receptor comes from a woman between 18 and 29 years old with acute COVID-19.

The nucleotide sequence is TGCGCCAGCAGCCAAGAGCTTCGAGACTCCTTCACAGATACGCAGTATTTT. This gives the protein CASSQELRDSFTDTQYF. This chain is built from TRBV4-3 and TRBJ2-3; too little of a D gene remains to name it. Spanning cysteine to phenylalanine, the CDR3 consists of 17 amino acids. Just the 51-base CDR3 DNA is kept, in frame starting at base 1. The germline V gene yields LGHNA for CDR1 and YSLEER for CDR2. Trimming removed 0 bases from V and 2 bases from J, leaving 15 bases between the germline ends.